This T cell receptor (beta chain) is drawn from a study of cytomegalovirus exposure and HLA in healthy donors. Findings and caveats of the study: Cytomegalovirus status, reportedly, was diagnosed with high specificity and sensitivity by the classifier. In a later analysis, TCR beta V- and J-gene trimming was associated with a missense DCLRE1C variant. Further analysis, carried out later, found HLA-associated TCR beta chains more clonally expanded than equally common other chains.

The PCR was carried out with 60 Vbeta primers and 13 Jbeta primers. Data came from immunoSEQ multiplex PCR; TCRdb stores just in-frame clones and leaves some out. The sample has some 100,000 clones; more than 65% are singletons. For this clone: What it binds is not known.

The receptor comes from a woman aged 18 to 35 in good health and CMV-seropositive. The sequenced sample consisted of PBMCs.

CDR3 DNA sequence: TGCAGCGTCGGGCGGGGGGTCGGGGAGACCCAGTACTTC. Amino acid sequence: CSVGRGVGETQYF. The rearrangement links TRBV29-1 to TRBJ2-5, with 8 bases lining up with TRBD2. The CDR3 totals 13 residues. J gave up 5 bases and V 6 bases, and 8 bases lay outside the gene matches. Germline V gene lookup returns CDR1 SQVTM and CDR2 ANQGSEA.